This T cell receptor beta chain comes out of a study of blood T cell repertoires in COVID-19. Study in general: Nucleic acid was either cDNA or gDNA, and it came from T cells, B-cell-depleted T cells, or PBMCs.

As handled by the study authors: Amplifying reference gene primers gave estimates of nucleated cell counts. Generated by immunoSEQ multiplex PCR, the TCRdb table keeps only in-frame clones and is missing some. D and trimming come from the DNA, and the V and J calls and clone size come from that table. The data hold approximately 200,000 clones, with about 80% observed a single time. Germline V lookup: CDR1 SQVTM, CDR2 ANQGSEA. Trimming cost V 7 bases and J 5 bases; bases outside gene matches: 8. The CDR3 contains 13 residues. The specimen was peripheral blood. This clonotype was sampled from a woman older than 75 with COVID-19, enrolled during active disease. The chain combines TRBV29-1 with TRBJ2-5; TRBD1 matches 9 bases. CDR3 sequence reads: CSGGTGGTETQYF. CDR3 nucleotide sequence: TGCAGCGGTGGCACAGGGGGCACGGAGACCCAGTACTTC.